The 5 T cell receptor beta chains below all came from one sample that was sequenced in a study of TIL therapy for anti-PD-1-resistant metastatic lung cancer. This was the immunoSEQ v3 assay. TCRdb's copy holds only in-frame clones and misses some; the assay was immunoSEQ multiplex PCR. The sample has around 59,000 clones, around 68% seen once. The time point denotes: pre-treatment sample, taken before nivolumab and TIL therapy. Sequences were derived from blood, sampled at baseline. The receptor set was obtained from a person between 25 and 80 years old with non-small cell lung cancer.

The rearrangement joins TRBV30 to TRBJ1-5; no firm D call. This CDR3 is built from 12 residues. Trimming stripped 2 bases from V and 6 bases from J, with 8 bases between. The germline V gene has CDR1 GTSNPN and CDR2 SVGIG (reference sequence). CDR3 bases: TGTGCCTGGAGTTCCTCAACTCAGCCCCAGCATTTT. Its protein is CAWSSSTQPQHF. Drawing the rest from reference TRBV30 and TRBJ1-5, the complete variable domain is SQTIHQWPATLVQPVGSPLSLECTVEGTSNPNLYWYRQAAGRGLQLLFYSVGIGQISSEVPQNLSASRPQDRQFILSSKKLLLSDSGFYLCAWSSSTQPQHFGDGTRLSIL.

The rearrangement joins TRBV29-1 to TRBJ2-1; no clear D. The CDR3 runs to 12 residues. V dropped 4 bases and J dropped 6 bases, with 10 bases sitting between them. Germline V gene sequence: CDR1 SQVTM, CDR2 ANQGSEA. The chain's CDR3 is CSVGTPSNEQFF. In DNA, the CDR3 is TGCAGCGTTGGAACACCGTCCAATGAGCAGTTCTTC.

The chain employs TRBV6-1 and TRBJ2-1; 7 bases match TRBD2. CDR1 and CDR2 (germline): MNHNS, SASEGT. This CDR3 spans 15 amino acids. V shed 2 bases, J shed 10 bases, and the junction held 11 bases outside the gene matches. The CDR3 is CASSELVGGSTEQFF. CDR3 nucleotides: TGTGCCAGCAGTGAACTAGTAGGCGGGAGTACAGAGCAGTTCTTC.

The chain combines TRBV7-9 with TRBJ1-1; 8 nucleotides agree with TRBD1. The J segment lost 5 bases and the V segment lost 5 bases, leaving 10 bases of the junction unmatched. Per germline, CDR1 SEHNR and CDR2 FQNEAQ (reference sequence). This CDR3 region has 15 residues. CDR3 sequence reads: CASSRRTGGETEAFF. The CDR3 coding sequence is TGTGCCAGCAGCCGGAGAACAGGGGGAGAGACTGAAGCTTTCTTT.

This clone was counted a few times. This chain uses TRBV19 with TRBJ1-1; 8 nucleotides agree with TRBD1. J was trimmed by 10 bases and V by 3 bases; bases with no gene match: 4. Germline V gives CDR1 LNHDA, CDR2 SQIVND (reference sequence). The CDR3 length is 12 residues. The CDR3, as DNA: TGTGCCAGTAGTATGCGGACAGGGCCAGCTTTCTTT. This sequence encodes CASSMRTGPAFF.